This T cell receptor (beta chain) was identified during a study of beta chain features in type 1 diabetes. Study-level results: Researchers report that Type 1 diabetes patients had moderately but significantly shorter TCRB CDR3s across all four CD4+ subsets. Compared with healthy donors, patients appeared to share more similar naive, central memory and regulatory TCRB repertoires.

Germline values: CDR1 SGDLS, CDR2 YYNGEE. The CDR3 runs 16 residues. Trimming removed 0 bases from V and 1 base from J; junction bases left unmatched: 6. Purity above 95% was achieved in all sorted populations. Sequencing targeted expressed TCRB transcripts, as all isolated RNA had been reverse transcribed. The method was immunoSEQ multiplex PCR; TCRdb's version includes in-frame clones alone and lacks a portion of them. The sample includes about 150,000 clones, 11% seen only once; the top ten take over 2%. A note on this clone: Its antigen is not identified.

This sequence originates from a young man in good health. The chain is built from TRBV9 and TRBJ1-1, with 7 bases identical to TRBD1. Specimen: central memory CD4+ T cells from blood. Written as DNA, the CDR3 is TGTGCCAGCAGCGTAGACGCGGGACAGCAGAACACTGAAGCTTTCTTT. As protein: CASSVDAGQQNTEAFF.